This T cell receptor (beta chain) was found in a study of blood T cell repertoires in COVID-19. The wider study: Acute and convalescent COVID-19 samples came from the United States, Italy and Spain.

TCRdb's copy holds only in-frame clones and misses some; the assay was immunoSEQ multiplex PCR. The sample lists roughly 380,000 clones; roughly 84% were seen once. Trimming shortened V by 6 bases and J by 7 bases, and 16 bases separated the two germline ends. The CDR3 is 14 residues long. Per germline, CDR1 SGHRS and CDR2 YFSETQ. All enrollees were roughly 18 to 89 years old and from 24 US areas. Participants' reported clinical history set cohort assignment. Cohort 3 recovery required two negative PCRs, clearance, or symptom resolution. The TCR sequence derives from a woman in her twenties or thirties who had recovered from COVID-19. This chain uses TRBV5-1 with TRBJ1-4, with a possible D match to TRBD1 (6 bases). The source material was PBMCs or T cells enriched from blood (not recorded which). In DNA, the CDR3 is TGCGCCAGCAACCAGGGGAGTACCGGTGAAAAACTGTTTTTT. Translated, it gives CASNQGSTGEKLFF.